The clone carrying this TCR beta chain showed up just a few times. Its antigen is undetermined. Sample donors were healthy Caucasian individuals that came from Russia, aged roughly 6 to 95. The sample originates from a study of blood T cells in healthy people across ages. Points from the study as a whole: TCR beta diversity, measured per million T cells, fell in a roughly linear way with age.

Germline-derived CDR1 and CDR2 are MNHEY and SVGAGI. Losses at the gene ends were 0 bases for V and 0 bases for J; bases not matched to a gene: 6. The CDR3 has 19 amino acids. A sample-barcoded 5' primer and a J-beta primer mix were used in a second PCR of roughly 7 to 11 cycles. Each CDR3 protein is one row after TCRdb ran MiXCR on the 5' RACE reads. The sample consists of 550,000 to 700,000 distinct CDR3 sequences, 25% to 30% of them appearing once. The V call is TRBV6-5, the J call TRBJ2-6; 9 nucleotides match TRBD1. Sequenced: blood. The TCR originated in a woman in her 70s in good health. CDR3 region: CASSYSAGQGSSGANVLTF. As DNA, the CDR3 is TGTGCCAGCAGTTACTCAGCGGGACAGGGAAGCTCTGGGGCCAACGTCCTGACTTTC.